A single sample gave rise to the 20 T cell receptor beta chains below, sequenced in a study of blood T cell repertoires in COVID-19. The protocol was immunoSEQ multiplex PCR, while the TCRdb copy is restricted to in-frame clones and leaves out a portion. The sample has 85,000 to 95,000 clones; over 80% are singletons. Sequencing input: peripheral blood. The receptors shown here come from a woman aged 50 to 60 in a cohort sampled during active COVID-19.

J is TRBJ1-6 and V is TRBV19; D is possibly TRBD1 (6 bases). In germline, CDR1 is LNHDA, CDR2 SQIVND (reference sequence). This CDR3 comprises 14 residues. Trimming took off 7 bases at V and 10 bases at J, with 17 bases between the two ends. CDR3 loop: CASTRKTGSSPLHF. The CDR3 DNA is TGTGCCAGTACCCGAAAAACAGGGAGCTCACCCCTCCACTTT. The variable domain in full, completed from reference TRBV19 and TRBJ1-6, reads DGGITQSPKYLFRKEGQNVTLSCEQNLNHDAMYWYRQDPGQGLRLIYYSQIVNDFQKGDIAEGYSVSREKKESFPLTVTSAQKNPTAFYLCASTRKTGSSPLHFGNGTRLTVT.

V and J are TRBV7-8 and TRBJ2-7; 10 bases line up with TRBD2. This CDR3 comprises 17 residues. Losses at the gene ends were 2 bases for V and 0 bases for J; bases not matched to a gene: 7. The germline CDR1 and CDR2 sequences are SGHVS and FQNEAQ. CDR3 DNA: TGTGCCAGCAGCTTATCCTCCGGACTAGCGGCCTCCTACGAGCAGTACTTC. It yields the protein CASSLSSGLAASYEQYF.

The rearrangement joins TRBV6-5 to TRBJ2-5; D is possibly TRBD2 (6 bases). Trimming removed 4 bases at V and 2 bases at J, with 14 bases between. Germline-derived CDR1 and CDR2 are MNHEY and SVGAGI. The CDR3 has 15 residues. CDR3 sequence reads: CASSWESGRQETQYF. DNA of the CDR3: TGTGCCAGCAGTTGGGAGAGCGGGCGACAAGAGACCCAGTACTTC.

The chain links TRBV7-9 to TRBJ1-2; 9 positions match TRBD1. Germline V gene data show CDR1 as SEHNR and CDR2 as FQNEAQ (reference sequence). After removal of 5 bases from V and 8 bases from J, the junction contained 9 bases not matched to a gene. This CDR3 comprises 14 residues. This CDR3 is CASSGRQGGRGYTF. CDR3 nucleotide sequence: TGTGCCAGCAGCGGACGACAGGGGGGGAGAGGCTACACCTTC.

V usage is TRBV3-1 (or the pseudogene TRBV3-2) and J usage is TRBJ1-2; D is ambiguous. Trimming took off 6 bases at V and 6 bases at J, with 11 bases between the two ends. The germline gives CDR1 LGHDT, CDR2 YNNKEL (reference sequence). The CDR3 length is 12 residues. The CDR3 DNA reads as TGTGCCAGCAGGCTCTCCGGGAATGGCTACACCTTC. Protein sequence: CASRLSGNGYTF.

The rearrangement links TRBV2 to TRBJ1-5; the D is unclear. Germline CDR1 is SNHLY and CDR2 is FYNNEI. This CDR3 region has 13 residues. Trimming took 1 base from V and 6 from J, leaving 7 bases between them. In nucleotides, the CDR3 is TGTGCCAGCAGTGAAGAATTCCGTCAGCCCCAGCATTTT. Protein sequence: CASSEEFRQPQHF.

The chain employs TRBV28 and TRBJ2-1; 8 nucleotides agree with TRBD1. Germline V gene sequence: CDR1 MDHEN, CDR2 SYDVKM. CDR3 length: 15 amino acids. J gave up 8 bases and V 5 bases, and 11 bases lay outside the gene matches. The CDR3 DNA reads as TGTGCCAGCAGTAGTCCAGGGGGCTACGGTGATGAGCAGTTCTTC. Amino acid sequence: CASSSPGGYGDEQFF.

The rearrangement uses TRBV4-2 and TRBJ2-7; TRBD2 is a possible D gene (7 bases). CDR1 is LGHNA and CDR2 is YNFKEQ in the germline V gene. V was shortened by 0 bases and J by 1 base, with 16 bases between the two germline ends. The CDR3 runs 17 residues. The CDR3 bases are TGTGCCAGCAGCCAAGATAGTCGGGGGGCGACTTCCTACGAGCAGTACTTC. Translation gives CASSQDSRGATSYEQYF.

This clone appeared a single time. This chain links TRBV5-8 with TRBJ1-2, with D unresolved. The CDR3 length is 12 residues. The V gene's germline CDR1 is SGHTS and CDR2 YDEGEE. V gave up 0 bases and J gave up 5 bases, with 5 bases separating them. CDR3 sequence (DNA): TGTGCCAGCAGCTTGGCGGGGTATGGCTACACCTTC. Translated: CASSLAGYGYTF.

The chain links TRBV9 to TRBJ1-6; weak D call: TRBD1 (6 bases). The V end was cut by 1 base, the J end by 4 bases, with 9 bases between. The length of the CDR3 is 15 residues. The germline V gene has CDR1 SGDLS and CDR2 YYNGEE. This chain's CDR3 is CASSVTQGYNSPLHF. The CDR3 nucleotides read TGTGCCAGCAGCGTAACTCAGGGGTATAATTCACCCCTCCACTTT.

V and J are TRBV28 and TRBJ2-2; TRBD2 is a possible D gene (6 bases). This CDR3 spans 15 amino acids. Per the germline V gene, CDR1 is MDHEN and CDR2 is SYDVKM. V was cut by 7 bases and J by 6 bases, with 18 bases left in between. DNA for the CDR3: TGTGCCAGCACGAGGAGGAGGGCTTCGGCCGGGGAGCTGTTTTTT. Amino acids: CASTRRRASAGELFF.

This chain links TRBV5-4 with TRBJ1-2, with TRBD1 as a possible D gene (5 bases). Per the germline V gene, CDR1 is SGHNT and CDR2 is YYREEE (reference sequence). Trimming cost V 4 bases and J 7 bases, with 11 bases left between them. CDR3 length: 12 residues. CDR3 nucleotide sequence: TGTGCCAGCAGCCCGCTGGGGGGTGGCTACACCTTC. Translating gives CASSPLGGGYTF.

The V gene is TRBV6-5, the J gene TRBJ2-2, with D perhaps TRBD1 (5 bases). The germline gives CDR1 MNHEY, CDR2 SVGAGI. Trimming removed 6 bases at V and 8 bases at J, with 10 bases between. The CDR3 is made up of 12 amino acids. The CDR3 DNA is TGTGCCAGCAGGGGTGCAGGGGGGGAGCTGTTTTTT. Protein product: CASRGAGGELFF.

This clone was counted a few times. The chain uses TRBV29-1 and TRBJ1-5; 7 bases agree with TRBD1. Germline CDR1 reads SQVTM; CDR2 reads ANQGSEA. The CDR3 extends over 16 amino acids. The CDR3: CRIGQVGENSNQPQHF. The CDR3 DNA sequence: TGCAGGATAGGACAGGTGGGGGAAAATAGCAATCAGCCCCAGCATTTT.

J is TRBJ1-2 and V is TRBV20-1; tentatively, D is TRBD1 (6 bases). Trimming removed 4 bases from V and 3 bases from J, with 12 bases in between. This CDR3 has 13 amino acids. The germline V gene encodes CDR1 DFQATT and CDR2 SNEGSKA (reference sequence). In DNA, the CDR3 is TGCAGTGCTAATGACGGACAGCACTATGGCTACACCTTC. Amino acids: CSANDGQHYGYTF.

CDR3 sequence reads: CASSPGTGMANTEAFF. CDR3 DNA: TGTGCCAGTAGCCCAGGGACAGGGATGGCGAACACTGAAGCTTTCTTT. This chain links TRBV19 with TRBJ1-1, with 9 bases lining up with TRBD1. CDR1 is LNHDA and CDR2 is SQIVND in the germline V gene (reference sequence). The V segment lost 6 bases and the J segment 1 base; nucleotides outside the gene matches: 9. CDR3 length: 16 amino acids.

The rearrangement joins TRBV7-9 to TRBJ1-4; D perhaps matches TRBD1 (6 bases). The CDR3 sequence is 14 residues long. V was clipped by 5 bases and J by 1 base, with 8 bases between them. Germline lookup yields CDR1 SEHNR and CDR2 FQNEAQ (reference sequence). The CDR3 here is CASSLQGTNEKLFF. For the CDR3, the DNA is TGTGCCAGCAGCCTACAGGGAACTAATGAAAAACTGTTTTTT.

V usage is TRBV19 and J usage is TRBJ1-4; 11 bases agree with TRBD1. Trimming removed 10 bases from V and 0 bases from J; junction bases left unmatched: 4. CDR3 length: 15 residues. Germline CDR1 LNHDA, CDR2 SQIVND (reference sequence). CDR3 nucleotides: TGTGCCACCCGGGACAGGGGGGCAACTAATGAAAAACTGTTTTTT. This sequence encodes CATRDRGATNEKLFF.

The CDR3 loop reads CASSYSTGPNEKLFF. The CDR3 DNA reads TGTGCCAGCAGTTACTCGACAGGACCTAATGAAAAACTGTTTTTT. The chain couples TRBV6-5 to TRBJ1-4; possibly TRBD1 for D (6 bases). This CDR3 spans 15 amino acids. Germline V gene data show CDR1 as MNHEY and CDR2 as SVGAGI. V was pared by 0 bases and J by 3 bases, with 8 bases between.

The genes are TRBV15 and TRBJ2-1; the match to TRBD1 covers 9 bases. The germline gives CDR1 LNHNV, CDR2 YYDKDF (reference sequence). There are 18 residues in the CDR3. V dropped 1 base and J dropped 9; count of bases not matched to a gene: 16. CDR3 nucleotides: TGTGCCACCAGCAGAGGAATTTCCGGGACAGGGAGGGGTGGTGAGCAGTTCTTC. This codes for CATSRGISGTGRGGEQFF.